Listed below are T cell receptor beta chains from one sample, sequenced in a study of cytomegalovirus exposure and HLA in healthy donors. Profiling relied on immunoSEQ multiplex PCR, and the TCRdb table lists in-frame clones only, not all of them. The sample lists 140,000 or so clones, around three quarters occurring once. Sequenced: PBMCs. Source of these receptors: a woman younger than 30 in good health and CMV-seropositive. Each CDR3 is given with its conserved first and last residue. Fields, in order: CDR3 protein, CDR3 DNA, clone size, V gene, D gene, J gene. A D gene is named only where the DNA matches it firmly. For some rows the clone size is stated as once, few or many, or as a class when expanded; others skip it.

CDR3 protein: CASSWSGGRETQYF
CDR3 DNA: TGCGCCAGCAGTTGGTCAGGGGGCAGGGAGACCCAGTACTTC
clone size: NA
V gene: TRBV10-2
D gene: TRBD1
J gene: TRBJ2-5

CDR3 protein: CASSLETGQEKLFF
CDR3 DNA: TGCGCCAGCAGCTTGGAGACAGGGCAAGAAAAACTGTTTTTT
clone size: NA
V gene: TRBV5-1
D gene: TRBD1
J gene: TRBJ1-4

CDR3 protein: CASSEGAYTGELFF
CDR3 DNA: TGTGCCAGCAGTGAAGGAGCTTACACCGGGGAGCTGTTTTTT
clone size: NA
V gene: TRBV2
D gene: NA
J gene: TRBJ2-2

CDR3 protein: CASSVSGAVPGELFF
CDR3 DNA: TGTGCCAGCAGCGTGAGCGGGGCGGTCCCCGGGGAGCTGTTTTTT
clone size: NA
V gene: TRBV9
D gene: TRBD2
J gene: TRBJ2-2

CDR3 protein: CASSLEWSSGANVLTF
CDR3 DNA: TGTGCCAGCAGCTTAGAATGGAGCTCTGGGGCCAACGTCCTGACTTTC
clone size: NA
V gene: TRBV7-2
D gene: NA
J gene: TRBJ2-6

CDR3 protein: CAINPGQDYEQYF
CDR3 DNA: TGTGCCATCAATCCGGGACAGGACTACGAGCAGTACTTC
clone size: NA
V gene: TRBV10-3
D gene: TRBD1
J gene: TRBJ2-7

CDR3 protein: CASSWDGGPYNEQFF
CDR3 DNA: TGTGCCAGCAGTTGGGACGGGGGGCCATACAATGAGCAGTTCTTC
clone size: NA
V gene: TRBV6-5
D gene: NA
J gene: TRBJ2-1

CDR3 protein: CASSRRLSGTGGGSPLHF
CDR3 DNA: TGCGCCAGCAGCAGGCGTTTAAGTGGGACAGGGGGCGGTTCACCCCTCCACTTT
clone size: NA
V gene: TRBV5-1
D gene: TRBD1
J gene: TRBJ1-6

CDR3 protein: CASSVSGGRLTGNTIYF
CDR3 DNA: TGTGCCAGCAGCGTATCAGGGGGGCGCCTGACTGGAAACACCATATATTTT
clone size: NA
V gene: TRBV9
D gene: TRBD1
J gene: TRBJ1-3

CDR3 protein: CASTFTQGANYGYTF
CDR3 DNA: TGTGCCAGCACCTTCACACAGGGAGCTAACTATGGCTACACCTTC
clone size: NA
V gene: TRBV6-1
D gene: NA
J gene: TRBJ1-2

CDR3 protein: CAIVRAANEKLFF
CDR3 DNA: TGTGCCATCGTCAGGGCCGCTAATGAAAAACTGTTTTTT
clone size: NA
V gene: TRBV10-3
D gene: NA
J gene: TRBJ1-4

CDR3 protein: CAISEDRGSPEAFF
CDR3 DNA: TGTGCCATCAGTGAGGACAGGGGATCTCCTGAAGCTTTCTTT
clone size: few
V gene: TRBV10-3
D gene: TRBD1
J gene: TRBJ1-1

CDR3 protein: CASSSSRLAANNEQFF
CDR3 DNA: TGTGCCAGCAGTTCGTCTCGACTAGCGGCTAACAATGAGCAGTTCTTC
clone size: few
V gene: TRBV27
D gene: TRBD2
J gene: TRBJ2-1

CDR3 protein: CASSFRTSGGAHEQFF
CDR3 DNA: TGTGCCAGCAGCTTTAGGACTAGCGGGGGGGCCCATGAGCAGTTCTTC
clone size: NA
V gene: TRBV7-2
D gene: TRBD2
J gene: TRBJ2-1

CDR3 protein: CASSHQGGGARETQYF
CDR3 DNA: TGCGCCAGCAGCCATCAGGGAGGGGGGGCCCGAGAGACCCAGTACTTC
clone size: NA
V gene: TRBV5-1
D gene: NA
J gene: TRBJ2-5

CDR3 protein: CASSQEREQETQYF
CDR3 DNA: TGTGCCAGTAGCCAGGAGAGGGAACAAGAGACCCAGTACTTC
clone size: NA
V gene: TRBV19
D gene: NA
J gene: TRBJ2-5

CDR3 protein: CASGMSIYEQYF
CDR3 DNA: TGTGCTAGTGGTATGAGCATCTACGAGCAGTACTTC
clone size: NA
V gene: TRBV12-5
D gene: NA
J gene: TRBJ2-7

CDR3 protein: CASRRDSSLYSYGYTF
CDR3 DNA: TGTGCCAGCAGGAGGGACAGTTCCCTTTATAGCTATGGCTACACCTTC
clone size: few
V gene: TRBV7-2
D gene: TRBD1
J gene: TRBJ1-2

CDR3 protein: CASRMAGAEYGYTF
CDR3 DNA: TGTGCCAGCAGGATGGCAGGGGCCGAATATGGCTACACCTTC
clone size: NA
V gene: TRBV5-6
D gene: NA
J gene: TRBJ1-2

CDR3 protein: CASSLGVAGNPEAFF
CDR3 DNA: TGCGCCAGCAGCTTGGGGGTAGCGGGGAACCCTGAAGCTTTCTTT
clone size: NA
V gene: TRBV5-1
D gene: NA
J gene: TRBJ1-1

CDR3 protein: CASSSHRDRGQPQHF
CDR3 DNA: TGTGCCAGCAGCTCCCACCGGGACAGGGGACAGCCCCAGCATTTT
clone size: NA
V gene: TRBV11-2
D gene: TRBD1
J gene: TRBJ1-5

CDR3 protein: CATQDREVDLYGYTF
CDR3 DNA: TGTGCCACCCAGGACAGGGAAGTAGACTTATATGGCTACACCTTC
clone size: few
V gene: TRBV6-1
D gene: TRBD1
J gene: TRBJ1-2

CDR3 protein: CASSDLQGFRYEQYF
CDR3 DNA: TGTGCCAGCAGCGACCTACAGGGTTTCCGGTACGAGCAGTACTTC
clone size: few
V gene: TRBV5-6
D gene: NA
J gene: TRBJ2-7

CDR3 protein: CSARREYEQYF
CDR3 DNA: TGCAGTGCAAGGAGGGAGTACGAGCAGTACTTC
clone size: NA
V gene: TRBV20-1
D gene: NA
J gene: TRBJ2-7

CDR3 protein: CASSGRTGGYSPLHF
CDR3 DNA: TGCGCCAGCAGCGGACGGACAGGGGGTTATTCACCCCTCCACTTT
clone size: NA
V gene: TRBV4-3
D gene: TRBD1
J gene: TRBJ1-6

CDR3 protein: CAISGEGNTEAFF
CDR3 DNA: TGTGCCATCAGTGGGGAGGGGAACACTGAAGCTTTCTTT
clone size: NA
V gene: TRBV10-3
D gene: NA
J gene: TRBJ1-1

CDR3 protein: CASRRQVAGELFF
CDR3 DNA: TGTGCCAGCAGGAGACAGGTAGCCGGGGAGCTGTTTTTT
clone size: NA
V gene: TRBV2
D gene: NA
J gene: TRBJ2-2

CDR3 protein: CASSPGRDRALSDEQFF
CDR3 DNA: TGTGCCAGCAGCCCGGGCCGGGACAGGGCCCTTTCGGATGAGCAGTTCTTC
clone size: few
V gene: TRBV21-1
D gene: NA
J gene: TRBJ2-1

CDR3 protein: CASSLGRGTDTQYF
CDR3 DNA: TGTGCCAGTAGTTTGGGGAGGGGCACAGATACGCAGTATTTT
clone size: NA
V gene: TRBV19
D gene: TRBD2
J gene: TRBJ2-3

CDR3 protein: CASDPGGRTDTQYF
CDR3 DNA: TGTGCCAGCGATCCAGGGGGACGGACAGATACGCAGTATTTT
clone size: NA
V gene: TRBV25-1
D gene: TRBD1
J gene: TRBJ2-3

CDR3 protein: CASRIWQTETQYF
CDR3 DNA: TGTGCCAGCAGAATATGGCAAACGGAGACCCAGTACTTC
clone size: NA
V gene: TRBV11-2
D gene: NA
J gene: TRBJ2-5

CDR3 protein: CASSEGVRGNSPLHF
CDR3 DNA: TGTGCCAGCAGCGAGGGGGTCAGGGGCAATTCACCCCTCCACTTT
clone size: NA
V gene: TRBV9
D gene: NA
J gene: TRBJ1-6

CDR3 protein: CASSLPGPGTGGRNTIYF
CDR3 DNA: TGTGCCAGCAGCTTGCCAGGACCCGGGACAGGGGGCCGAAACACCATATATTTT
clone size: NA
V gene: TRBV7-9
D gene: TRBD1
J gene: TRBJ1-3

CDR3 protein: CASSTVAGKAGFF
CDR3 DNA: TGTGCCAGCAGTACGGTAGCGGGGAAGGCGGGGTTCTTC
clone size: NA
V gene: TRBV6-1
D gene: TRBD2
J gene: TRBJ2-1

CDR3 protein: CASTPFPGGETQYF
CDR3 DNA: TGTGCCAGCACACCTTTCCCCGGGGGGGAGACCCAGTACTTC
clone size: NA
V gene: TRBV2
D gene: TRBD2
J gene: TRBJ2-5

CDR3 protein: CASSEQRGGGSGFAYNEQFF
CDR3 DNA: TGCGCCAGCAGTGAACAGCGGGGGGGCGGGAGCGGGTTCGCCTACAATGAGCAGTTCTTC
clone size: few
V gene: TRBV10-2
D gene: TRBD2
J gene: TRBJ2-1

CDR3 protein: CASSEERAGSNQPQHF
CDR3 DNA: TGTGCCAGCAGTGAAGAACGGGCAGGGAGCAATCAGCCCCAGCATTTT
clone size: NA
V gene: TRBV2
D gene: NA
J gene: TRBJ1-5

CDR3 protein: CASSLAQSGGAPIKQYF
CDR3 DNA: TGTGCCAGCAGCTTAGCGCAGAGCGGGGGGGCCCCTATAAAGCAGTACTTC
clone size: once
V gene: TRBV7-2
D gene: TRBD2
J gene: TRBJ2-7

CDR3 protein: CASSFPDRGSGNTIYF
CDR3 DNA: TGTGCCAGCAGCTTTCCCGACAGGGGCTCTGGAAACACCATATATTTT
clone size: NA
V gene: TRBV5-6
D gene: TRBD1
J gene: TRBJ1-3

CDR3 protein: CASSAPQVLNTEAFF
CDR3 DNA: TGTGCCAGCAGCGCCCCTCAGGTCTTGAACACTGAAGCTTTCTTT
clone size: NA
V gene: TRBV9
D gene: NA
J gene: TRBJ1-1